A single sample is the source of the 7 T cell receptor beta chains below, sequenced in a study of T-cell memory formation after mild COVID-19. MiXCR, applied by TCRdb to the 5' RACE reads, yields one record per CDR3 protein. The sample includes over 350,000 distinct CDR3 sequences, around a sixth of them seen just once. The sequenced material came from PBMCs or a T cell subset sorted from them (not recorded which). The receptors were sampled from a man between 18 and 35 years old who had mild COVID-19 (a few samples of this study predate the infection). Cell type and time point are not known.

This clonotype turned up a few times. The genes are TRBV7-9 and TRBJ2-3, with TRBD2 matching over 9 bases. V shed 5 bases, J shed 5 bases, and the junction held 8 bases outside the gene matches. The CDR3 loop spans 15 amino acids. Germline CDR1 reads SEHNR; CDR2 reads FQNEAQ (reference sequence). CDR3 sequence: CASSPRERGEDTQYF. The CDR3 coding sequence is TGTGCCAGCAGCCCCAGGGAGCGGGGGGAAGATACGCAGTATTTT.

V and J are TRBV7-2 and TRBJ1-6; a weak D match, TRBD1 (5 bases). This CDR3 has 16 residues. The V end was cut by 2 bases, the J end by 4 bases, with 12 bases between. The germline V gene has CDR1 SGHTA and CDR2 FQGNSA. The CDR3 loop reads CASSLMQGGYNSPLHF. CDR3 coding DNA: TGTGCCAGCAGCTTAATGCAGGGAGGGTATAATTCACCCCTCCACTTT.

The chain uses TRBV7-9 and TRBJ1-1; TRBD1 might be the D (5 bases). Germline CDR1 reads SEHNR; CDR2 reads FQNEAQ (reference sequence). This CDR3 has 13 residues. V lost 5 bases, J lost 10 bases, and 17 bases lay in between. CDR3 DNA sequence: TGTGCCAGCAGCCCCCCCACCGGGGCCCTAGCTTTCTTT. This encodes CASSPPTGALAFF.

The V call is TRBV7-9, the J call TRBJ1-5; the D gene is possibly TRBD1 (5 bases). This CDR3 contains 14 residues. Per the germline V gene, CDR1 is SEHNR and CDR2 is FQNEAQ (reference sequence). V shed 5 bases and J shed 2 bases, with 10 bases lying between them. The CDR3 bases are TGTGCCAGCAGCGCGGGGGGTGGCAATCAGCCCCAGCATTTT. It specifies CASSAGGGNQPQHF.

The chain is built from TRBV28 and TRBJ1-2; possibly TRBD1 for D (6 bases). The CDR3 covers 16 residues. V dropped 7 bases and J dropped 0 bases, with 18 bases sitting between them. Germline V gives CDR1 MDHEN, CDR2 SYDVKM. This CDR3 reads CASIGAGVVSNYGYTF. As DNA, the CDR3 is TGTGCCAGCATCGGGGCAGGGGTAGTCTCTAACTATGGCTACACCTTC.

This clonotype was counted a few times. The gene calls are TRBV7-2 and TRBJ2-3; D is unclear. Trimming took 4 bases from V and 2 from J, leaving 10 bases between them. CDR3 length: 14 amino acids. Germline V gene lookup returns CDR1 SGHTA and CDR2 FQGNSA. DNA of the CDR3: TGTGCCAGCAGCTACGGGCACTACACAGATACGCAGTATTTT. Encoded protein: CASSYGHYTDTQYF.

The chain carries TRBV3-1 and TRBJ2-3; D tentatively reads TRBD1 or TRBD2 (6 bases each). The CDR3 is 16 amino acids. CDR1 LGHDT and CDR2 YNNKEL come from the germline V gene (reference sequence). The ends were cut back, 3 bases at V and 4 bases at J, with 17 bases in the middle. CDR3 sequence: CASSHPGGRSPDTQYF. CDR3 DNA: TGTGCCAGCAGCCATCCCGGGGGCCGTAGCCCAGATACGCAGTATTTT.